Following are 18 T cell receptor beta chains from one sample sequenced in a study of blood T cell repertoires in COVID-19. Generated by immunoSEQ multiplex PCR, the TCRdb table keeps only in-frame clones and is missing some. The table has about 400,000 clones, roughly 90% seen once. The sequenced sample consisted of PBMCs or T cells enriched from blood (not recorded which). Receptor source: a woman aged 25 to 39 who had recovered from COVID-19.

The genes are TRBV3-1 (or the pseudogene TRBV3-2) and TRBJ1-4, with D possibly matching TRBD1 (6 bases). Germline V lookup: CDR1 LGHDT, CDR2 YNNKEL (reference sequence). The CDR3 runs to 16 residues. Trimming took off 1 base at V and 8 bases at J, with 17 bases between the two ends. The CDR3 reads CASSQVGGGEGEKLFF. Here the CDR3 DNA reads TGTGCCAGCAGCCAAGTAGGGGGGGGCGAAGGAGAAAAACTGTTTTTT.

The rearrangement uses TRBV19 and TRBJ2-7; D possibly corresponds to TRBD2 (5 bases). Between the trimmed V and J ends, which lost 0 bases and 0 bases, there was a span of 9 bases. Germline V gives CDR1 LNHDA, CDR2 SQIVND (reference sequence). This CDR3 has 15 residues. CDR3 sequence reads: CASSIDPGISYEQYF. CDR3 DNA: TGTGCCAGTAGTATAGATCCCGGGATCTCCTACGAGCAGTACTTC.

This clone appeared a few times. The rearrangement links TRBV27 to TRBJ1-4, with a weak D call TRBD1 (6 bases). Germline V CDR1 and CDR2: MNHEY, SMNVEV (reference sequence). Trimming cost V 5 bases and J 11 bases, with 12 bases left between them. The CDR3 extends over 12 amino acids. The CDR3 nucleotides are TGTGCCAGCAGTGAAGGGGGGGCCAAACTGTTTTTT. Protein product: CASSEGGAKLFF.

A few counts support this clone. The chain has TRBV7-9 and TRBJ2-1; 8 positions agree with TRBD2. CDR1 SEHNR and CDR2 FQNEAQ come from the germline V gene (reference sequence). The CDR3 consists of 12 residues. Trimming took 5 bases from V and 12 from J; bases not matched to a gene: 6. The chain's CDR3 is CASSRPGGGQFF. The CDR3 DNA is TGTGCCAGCAGCCGTCCGGGAGGGGGGCAGTTCTTC.

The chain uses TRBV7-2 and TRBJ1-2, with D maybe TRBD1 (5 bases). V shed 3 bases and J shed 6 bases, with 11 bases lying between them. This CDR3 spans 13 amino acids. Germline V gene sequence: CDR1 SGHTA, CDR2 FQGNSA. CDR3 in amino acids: CASSFGQVDGYTF. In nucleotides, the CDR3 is TGTGCCAGCAGCTTCGGACAAGTTGATGGCTACACCTTC.

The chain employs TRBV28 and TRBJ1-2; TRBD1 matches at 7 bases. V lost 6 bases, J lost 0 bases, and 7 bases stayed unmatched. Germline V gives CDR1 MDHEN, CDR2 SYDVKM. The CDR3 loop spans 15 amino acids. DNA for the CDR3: TGTGCCAGCAGAACCGGGACAGCTACTAACTATGGCTACACCTTC. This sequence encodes CASRTGTATNYGYTF.

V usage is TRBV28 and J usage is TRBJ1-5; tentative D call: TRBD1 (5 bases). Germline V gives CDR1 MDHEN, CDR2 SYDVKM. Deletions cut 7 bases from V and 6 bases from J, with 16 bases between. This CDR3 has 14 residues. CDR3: CASNPGGRAQPQHF. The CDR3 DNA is TGTGCCAGCAACCCGGGGGGTCGGGCTCAGCCCCAGCATTTT.

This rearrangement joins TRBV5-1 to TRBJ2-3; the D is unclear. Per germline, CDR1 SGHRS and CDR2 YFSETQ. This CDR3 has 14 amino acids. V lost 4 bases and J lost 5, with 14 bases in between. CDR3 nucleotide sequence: TGCGCCAGCAGCAGCCGATTACGCATAGATACGCAGTATTTT. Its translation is CASSSRLRIDTQYF. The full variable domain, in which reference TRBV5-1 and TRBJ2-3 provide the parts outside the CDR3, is KAGVTQTPRYLIKTRGQQVTLSCSPISGHRSVSWYQQTPGQGLQFLFEYFSETQRNKGNFPGRFSGRQFSNSRSEMNVSTLELGDSALYLCASSSRLRIDTQYFGPGTRLTVL.

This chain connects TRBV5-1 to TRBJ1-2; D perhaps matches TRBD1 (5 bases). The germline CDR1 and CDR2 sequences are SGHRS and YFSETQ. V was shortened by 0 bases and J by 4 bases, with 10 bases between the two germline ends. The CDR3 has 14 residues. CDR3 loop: CASSLGGGSYGYTF. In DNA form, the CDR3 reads TGCGCCAGCAGCTTGGGCGGGGGAAGCTATGGCTACACCTTC.

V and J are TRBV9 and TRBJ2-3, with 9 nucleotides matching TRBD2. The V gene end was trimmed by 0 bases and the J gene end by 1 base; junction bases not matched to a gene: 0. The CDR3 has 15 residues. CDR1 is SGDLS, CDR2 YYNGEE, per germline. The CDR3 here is CASSVERGGTDTQYF. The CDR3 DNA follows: TGTGCCAGCAGCGTAGAGCGGGGGGGCACAGATACGCAGTATTTT.

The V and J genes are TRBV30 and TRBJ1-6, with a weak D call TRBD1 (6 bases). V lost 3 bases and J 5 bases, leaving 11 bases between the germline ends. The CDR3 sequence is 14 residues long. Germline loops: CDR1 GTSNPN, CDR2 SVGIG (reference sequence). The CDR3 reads CAWSPGQDNSPLHF. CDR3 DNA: TGTGCCTGGAGCCCGGGACAAGATAATTCACCCCTCCACTTT.

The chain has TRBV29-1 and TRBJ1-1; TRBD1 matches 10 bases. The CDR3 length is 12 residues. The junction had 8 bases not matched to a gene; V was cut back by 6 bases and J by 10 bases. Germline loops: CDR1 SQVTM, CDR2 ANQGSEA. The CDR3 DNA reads TGCAGCGTGTACCGGGACAGGGGTATAGCTTTCTTT. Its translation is CSVYRDRGIAFF.

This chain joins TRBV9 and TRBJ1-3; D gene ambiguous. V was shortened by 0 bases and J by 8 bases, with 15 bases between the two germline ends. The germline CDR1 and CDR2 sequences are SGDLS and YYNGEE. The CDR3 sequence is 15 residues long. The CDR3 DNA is TGTGCCAGCAGCGTAGAGGCCTCCCCCGAGGACACCATATATTTT. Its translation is CASSVEASPEDTIYF.

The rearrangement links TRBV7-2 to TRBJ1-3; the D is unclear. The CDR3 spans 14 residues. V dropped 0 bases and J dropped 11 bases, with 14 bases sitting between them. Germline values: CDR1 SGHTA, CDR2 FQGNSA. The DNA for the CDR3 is TGTGCCAGCAGCTTAGCGCCCGGTCCTTTCCCCATATATTTT. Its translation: CASSLAPGPFPIYF.

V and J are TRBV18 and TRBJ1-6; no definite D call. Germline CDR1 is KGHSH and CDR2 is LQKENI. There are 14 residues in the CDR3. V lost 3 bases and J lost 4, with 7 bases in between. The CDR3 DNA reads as TGTGCCAGCTCACCTAGCTCATATAATTCACCCCTCCACTTT. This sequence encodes CASSPSSYNSPLHF.

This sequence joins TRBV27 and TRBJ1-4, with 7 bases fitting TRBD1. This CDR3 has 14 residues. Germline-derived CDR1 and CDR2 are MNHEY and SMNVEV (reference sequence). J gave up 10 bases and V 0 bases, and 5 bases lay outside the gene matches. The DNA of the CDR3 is TGTGCCAGCAGTTTATCCGACCGGACAGGAAAACTGTTTTTT. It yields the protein CASSLSDRTGKLFF. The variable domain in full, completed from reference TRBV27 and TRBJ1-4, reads EAQVTQNPRYLITVTGKKLTVTCSQNMNHEYMSWYRQDPGLGLRQIYYSMNVEVTDKGDVPEGYKVSRKEKRNFPLILESPSPNQTSLYFCASSLSDRTGKLFFGSGTQLSVL.

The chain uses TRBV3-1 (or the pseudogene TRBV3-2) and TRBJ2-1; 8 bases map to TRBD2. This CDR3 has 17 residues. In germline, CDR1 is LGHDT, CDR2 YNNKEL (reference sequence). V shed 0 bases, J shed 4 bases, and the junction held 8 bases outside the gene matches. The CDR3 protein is CASSQDNGAGEYNEQFF. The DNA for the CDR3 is TGTGCCAGCAGCCAAGATAATGGAGCGGGGGAGTACAATGAGCAGTTCTTC.

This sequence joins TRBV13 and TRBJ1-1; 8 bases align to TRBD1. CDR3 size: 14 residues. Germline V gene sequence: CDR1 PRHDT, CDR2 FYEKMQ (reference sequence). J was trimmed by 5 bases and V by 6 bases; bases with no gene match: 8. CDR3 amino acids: CASSFTGGKTEAFF. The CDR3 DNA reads TGTGCCAGCAGTTTTACAGGGGGTAAAACTGAAGCTTTCTTT. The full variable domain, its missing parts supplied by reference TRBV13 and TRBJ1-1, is AAGVIQSPRHLIKEKRETATLKCYPIPRHDTVYWYQQGPGQDPQFLISFYEKMQSDKGSIPDRFSAQQFSDYHSELNMSSLELGDSALYFCASSFTGGKTEAFFGQGTRLTVV.